This T cell receptor beta chain emerged from a study of beta chain features in type 1 diabetes. Findings of the study overall: Shorter TCRB CDR3s, moderately but significantly so, were found in Type 1 diabetes patients in all four CD4+ subsets. Fewer insertions but more deletions were seen at VDJ junctions in type 1 diabetes patients.

This clone has a single count. Its antigen remains unknown. Trimming removed 2 bases from V and 1 base from J, with 11 bases in between. Germline V gene data show CDR1 as SGHVS and CDR2 as FQNEAQ. The CDR3 length is 15 residues. What was sequenced were expressed TCRB transcripts, since all of the isolated RNA had been reverse transcribed. Mean read depth for naive, central memory and regulatory T cell samples was some 3.8 million reads. The method was immunoSEQ multiplex PCR; TCRdb's version includes in-frame clones alone and lacks a portion of them. The sample holds approximately 170,000 clones, roughly 60% seen once. Via the markers CD45RO/CCR7/CD25/CD127/CD95/CD27, stem cell-like memory, regulatory, central memory and naive CD4+ cells were sorted. The purity of all sorted populations exceeded 98%.

Sequencing input: naive CD4+ T cells from blood. The source of this sequence is a man between 25 and 39 years old with type 1 diabetes. This chain connects TRBV7-8 to TRBJ2-5, with a weak D call TRBD1 (5 bases). For the CDR3, the DNA is TGTGCCAGCAGCTTATGGATTGGGGCCCAAGAGACCCAGTACTTC. This gives the protein CASSLWIGAQETQYF. Full variable domain (remainder filled in from reference TRBV7-8 and TRBJ2-5): GAGVSQSPRYKVAKRGQDVALRCDPISGHVSLFWYQQALGQGPEFLTYFQNEAQLDKSGLPSDRFFAERPEGSVSTLKIQRTQQEDSAVYLCASSLWIGAQETQYFGPGTRLLVL.